These T cell receptor beta chains were read from a single sample in a study of T cells after yellow fever vaccination. TCRdb used MiXCR to reprocess the 5' RACE reads, holding one entry per CDR3 protein. The sample carries a few hundred thousand distinct CDR3 sequences, 8.7% recorded once. Specimen: CD4+ T cells sorted from PBMCs, collected 5 days after the yellow fever booster vaccination. These receptors all come from a young man who received the YFV17D yellow fever vaccine. The CDR3 runs from the conserved cysteine through the conserved F or W. The D gene is left open where the match is weak. The listing skips clone size in some rows; elsewhere it reads once, few, many or a size class.

TRBV7-8	NA	NA	TRBJ2-2	TGTGCCAGCAGCTTAGCAGAGACGCAAAGAGAGCTGTTTTTT	CASSLAETQRELFF
TRBV4-1	few	TRBD2	TRBJ2-7	TGCGCCAGCAGCCCCACCGGGACGGGGGGGTACGAGCAGTACTTC	CASSPTGTGGYEQYF
TRBV29-1	NA	TRBD2	TRBJ2-3	TGCAGCGTCGACAGCGGGGGCACAGATACGCAGTATTTT	CSVDSGGTDTQYF
TRBV7-3	NA	TRBD2	TRBJ2-2	TGTGCCAGCAGCTCAAGCGGGGGGGTCGGGGAGCTGTTTTTT	CASSSSGGVGELFF
TRBV12-3/TRBV12-4	few	TRBD2	TRBJ2-3	TGTGCCAGCAGTTCAGCGGGGGGGCCTCGGGATACGCAGTATTTT	CASSSAGGPRDTQYF
TRBV5-1	NA	NA	TRBJ1-1	TGCGCCAGCAGCCAATCACAGAATAACCCCACTGAAGCTTTCTTT	CASSQSQNNPTEAFF
TRBV3-2	few	NA	TRBJ2-2	TGTGCCAGCAGCCAAGATACGGCAGCGAACACCGGGGAGCTGTTTTTT	CASSQDTAANTGELFF
TRBV7-7	NA	NA	TRBJ2-3	TGTGCTAGCAGCCTAGACGCAGGGGCAGATACGCAGTATTTT	CASSLDAGADTQYF
TRBV12-3/TRBV12-4	NA	TRBD1	TRBJ1-6	TGTGCCAGCACCCCAGGGGGGGGAAATTCACCCCTCCACTTT	CASTPGGGNSPLHF
TRBV9	NA	TRBD1	TRBJ2-5	TGTGCCAGCAGCCCCAGCCAAAGAACAGGGGGTGAGACCCAGTACTTC	CASSPSQRTGGETQYF
TRBV5-1	NA	NA	TRBJ1-1	TGCGCCAGCAGCTTTTCGGGGGTGACAGGTGAAGCTTTCTTT	CASSFSGVTGEAFF
TRBV4-2	NA	TRBD2	TRBJ2-3	TGTGCCAGCAGCCCCTTACGGGGGGGGGAAGATACGCAGTATTTT	CASSPLRGGEDTQYF
TRBV9	NA	NA	TRBJ1-6	TGTGCCAGCAGTACGGGGCCTAATTCACCCCTCCACTTT	CASSTGPNSPLHF
TRBV7-9	few	NA	TRBJ1-1	TGTGCCAGCAGCCCCAGAGGGTTGGGGGGCGAGGAAGCTTTCTTT	CASSPRGLGGEEAFF
TRBV7-2	NA	TRBD1	TRBJ2-3	TGTGCCAGCAGCTTACAGGGACAGGGGGGGACAGATACGCAGTATTTT	CASSLQGQGGTDTQYF
TRBV21-1	many	NA	TRBJ2-3	TGTGCCAGCCGCGAACTAGGTCGTCCCCCAGATACGCAGTATTTT	CASRELGRPPDTQYF
TRBV9	many	TRBD2	TRBJ2-3	TGTGCCAGCAGCGTACGGCCCGGGACTAGCGAGACCACAGATACGCAGTATTTT	CASSVRPGTSETTDTQYF
TRBV7-2	many	NA	TRBJ1-6	TGTGCCAGCAACCCTGGGGAAGGCCACTATAATTCACCCCTCCACTTT	CASNPGEGHYNSPLHF
TRBV19	NA	NA	TRBJ1-1	TGTGCCAGTAGTTGGAATATGAACACTGAAGCTTTCTTT	CASSWNMNTEAFF
TRBV3-1	many	NA	TRBJ2-5	TGTGCCAGCAGCCAAGGGACGGGCGTCCAAGAGACCCAGTACTTC	CASSQGTGVQETQYF
TRBV9	NA	TRBD1	TRBJ1-5	TGTGCCCGGGGACAGAAGGAGCCCCAGCATTTT	CARGQKEPQHF
TRBV28	many	TRBD2	TRBJ2-3	TGTGCCACTTATAGCGGGGCGACCACAGATACGCAGTATTTT	CATYSGATTDTQYF
TRBV3-1	few	NA	TRBJ1-1	TGTGCCAGCAGCCATAGAGGGACTGAAGCTTTCTTT	CASSHRGTEAFF
TRBV3-2	few	NA	TRBJ2-5	NA	CASSQVGGGAEKTQYF
TRBV12-3/TRBV12-4	few	NA	TRBJ1-5	TGTGCCAGCAGTCCAGACGGGGGTTTTCAGCCCCAGCATTTT	CASSPDGGFQPQHF
TRBV11-1	NA	TRBD1	TRBJ2-5	TGTGCCAGCAGCCGGGGGACAGGGGTTGCGGAGACCCAGTACTTC	CASSRGTGVAETQYF
TRBV6-5	few	TRBD1	TRBJ1-2	TGTGCCAGCAGTTACCGATTAGGGACAGGAGGTGGCTACACCTTC	CASSYRLGTGGGYTF
TRBV20-1	NA	NA	TRBJ1-2	TGCAGTGCACCGGGGGTGCCTTGGGGCTACACCTTC	CSAPGVPWGYTF
TRBV7-9	NA	NA	TRBJ2-6	TGTGCCAGCAGATCGCCAGACTCTGGGGCCAACGTCCTGACTTTC	CASRSPDSGANVLTF
TRBV12-3/TRBV12-4	many	NA	TRBJ2-5	TGTGCCAGCAGTCCCTATAAAGGAGAGACCCAGTACTTC	CASSPYKGETQYF
TRBV5-1	many	NA	TRBJ2-2	TGCGCCAGCAGCTTGGTTCCCGGTACGAACACCGGGGAGCTGTTTTTT	CASSLVPGTNTGELFF
TRBV5-4	NA	TRBD1	TRBJ1-2	TGTGCCAGCAGCGGAGGGGACAGAGTTAACTATGGCTACACCTTC	CASSGGDRVNYGYTF
TRBV19	few	TRBD1	TRBJ1-6	TGTGCCAGTAGTTCATGGACAGGGGTAAATTCACCCCTCCACTTT	CASSSWTGVNSPLHF
TRBV12-3/TRBV12-4	many	NA	TRBJ2-3	TGTGCCAGCAGTTTGGTGGCTCTCACAGATACGCAGTATTTT	CASSLVALTDTQYF
TRBV6-5	few	TRBD1	TRBJ1-2	TGTGCCAGCAGAGACAGGGGGCTTCACGACACCTTC	CASRDRGLHDTF
TRBV4-2	NA	TRBD2	TRBJ2-7	TGTGCCAGCAGCCCAGGGGGTAGCGGGGGTTACTACGTGGAGCAGTACTTC	CASSPGGSGGYYVEQYF